This TCR beta chain derives from a study of Ad26.COV2.S vaccination and SARS-CoV-2 variants. Study background: Once or twice, 56 days apart, Ad26.COV2.S was delivered intramuscularly.

TCRdb's copy holds only in-frame clones and misses some; the assay was immunoSEQ multiplex PCR. The data contain about 250,000 clones, around 88% of them singletons. The study, taken as a whole, reports: Spike-specific CD8+ and CD4+ T cell responses reportedly showed substantial breadth after vaccination. Non-spike TCR breadth showed similarity between vaccine and placebo recipients. Total T cell responses may have been underestimated by the TCR breadth and depth analyses.

Points on this clone: Its antigen is not known.

Treatment specified: roughly 18 received Ad26.COV2.S at low or high dose, single or two shots; about 5 received placebo; per-sample allocation not given. The investigators took samples on day 63 after the first vaccine or placebo injection. Trimming took off 4 bases at V and 5 bases at J, with 14 bases between the two ends. CDR3 size: 14 residues. Germline loops: CDR1 LNHDA, CDR2 SQIVND (reference sequence). V is TRBV19 and J is TRBJ2-5; D may be TRBD1 or TRBD2 (5 bases each). Sequencing used peripheral blood, obtained in a trial of Ad26.COV2.S vaccine versus placebo. The TCR sequence derives from a person aged 18-60 years who received the Ad26.COV2.S COVID-19 vaccine or a placebo. The CDR3 coding sequence is TGTGCCAGTAGTACCCATGGGGGACGGGAGACCCAGTACTTC. Its translation: CASSTHGGRETQYF.